The T cell receptor (beta chain) under discussion was sequenced for a study of shared clonotypes between healthy human individuals. Study-wide results and caveats: Sequencing depth was predicted to influence how clonotypes are shared among donors.

This CDR3 spans 13 amino acids. V lost 1 base and J 4 bases, leaving 7 bases between the germline ends. CDR1 SNHLY and CDR2 FYNNEI come from the germline V gene. On this clone: The antigen is undetermined. The same CDR3 arises from other DNA sequences in this sample as well.

Sequencing was performed with immunoSEQ multiplex PCR; in TCRdb, only in-frame clones are kept and a portion is missing. The sample contains about 510,000 clones, 79% of which appear only once. This chain joins TRBV2 and TRBJ1-1; D is unresolved. This TCR came from a woman aged 40 to 50 in good health. Some clones in this sample may be carry-over from other donors' samples. Sequencing was performed on PBMCs. The CDR3 here is CASSEVEGTEAFF. DNA for the CDR3: TGTGCCAGCAGTGAAGTGGAGGGCACTGAAGCTTTCTTT. The full variable domain, completed using reference TRBV2 and TRBJ1-1, is EPEVTQTPSHQVTQMGQEVILRCVPISNHLYFYWYRQILGQKVEFLVSFYNNEISEKSEIFDDQFSVERPDGSNFTLKIRSTKLEDSAMYFCASSEVEGTEAFFGQGTRLTVV.